This T cell receptor (beta chain) was documented in a study of shared clonotypes between healthy human individuals. TCRdb keeps only in-frame clones here, not all; method: immunoSEQ multiplex PCR. The repertoire holds roughly 2 million clones, with 85% to 95% as singletons. Germline V gene lookup returns CDR1 ENHRY and CDR2 SYGVKD. With V trimmed by 1 base and J by 5 bases, 4 bases remained unmatched. The CDR3 runs 16 residues. Concerning this clone itself: Its specificity is not known.

Findings and caveats of the study: Generally, naive subsets came out with larger estimated richness than memory subsets.

This chain joins TRBV10-3 and TRBJ2-7, with TRBD2 identical over 14 bases. The sequence came from a young man in good health. Sequencing used naive CD4+ T cells sorted from blood. As for subset: CD45RA+ positively selected. The CDR3 here is CAISELGLAGVDEQYF. The CDR3 bases are TGTGCCATCAGTGAGTTGGGACTAGCGGGAGTGGACGAGCAGTACTTC.